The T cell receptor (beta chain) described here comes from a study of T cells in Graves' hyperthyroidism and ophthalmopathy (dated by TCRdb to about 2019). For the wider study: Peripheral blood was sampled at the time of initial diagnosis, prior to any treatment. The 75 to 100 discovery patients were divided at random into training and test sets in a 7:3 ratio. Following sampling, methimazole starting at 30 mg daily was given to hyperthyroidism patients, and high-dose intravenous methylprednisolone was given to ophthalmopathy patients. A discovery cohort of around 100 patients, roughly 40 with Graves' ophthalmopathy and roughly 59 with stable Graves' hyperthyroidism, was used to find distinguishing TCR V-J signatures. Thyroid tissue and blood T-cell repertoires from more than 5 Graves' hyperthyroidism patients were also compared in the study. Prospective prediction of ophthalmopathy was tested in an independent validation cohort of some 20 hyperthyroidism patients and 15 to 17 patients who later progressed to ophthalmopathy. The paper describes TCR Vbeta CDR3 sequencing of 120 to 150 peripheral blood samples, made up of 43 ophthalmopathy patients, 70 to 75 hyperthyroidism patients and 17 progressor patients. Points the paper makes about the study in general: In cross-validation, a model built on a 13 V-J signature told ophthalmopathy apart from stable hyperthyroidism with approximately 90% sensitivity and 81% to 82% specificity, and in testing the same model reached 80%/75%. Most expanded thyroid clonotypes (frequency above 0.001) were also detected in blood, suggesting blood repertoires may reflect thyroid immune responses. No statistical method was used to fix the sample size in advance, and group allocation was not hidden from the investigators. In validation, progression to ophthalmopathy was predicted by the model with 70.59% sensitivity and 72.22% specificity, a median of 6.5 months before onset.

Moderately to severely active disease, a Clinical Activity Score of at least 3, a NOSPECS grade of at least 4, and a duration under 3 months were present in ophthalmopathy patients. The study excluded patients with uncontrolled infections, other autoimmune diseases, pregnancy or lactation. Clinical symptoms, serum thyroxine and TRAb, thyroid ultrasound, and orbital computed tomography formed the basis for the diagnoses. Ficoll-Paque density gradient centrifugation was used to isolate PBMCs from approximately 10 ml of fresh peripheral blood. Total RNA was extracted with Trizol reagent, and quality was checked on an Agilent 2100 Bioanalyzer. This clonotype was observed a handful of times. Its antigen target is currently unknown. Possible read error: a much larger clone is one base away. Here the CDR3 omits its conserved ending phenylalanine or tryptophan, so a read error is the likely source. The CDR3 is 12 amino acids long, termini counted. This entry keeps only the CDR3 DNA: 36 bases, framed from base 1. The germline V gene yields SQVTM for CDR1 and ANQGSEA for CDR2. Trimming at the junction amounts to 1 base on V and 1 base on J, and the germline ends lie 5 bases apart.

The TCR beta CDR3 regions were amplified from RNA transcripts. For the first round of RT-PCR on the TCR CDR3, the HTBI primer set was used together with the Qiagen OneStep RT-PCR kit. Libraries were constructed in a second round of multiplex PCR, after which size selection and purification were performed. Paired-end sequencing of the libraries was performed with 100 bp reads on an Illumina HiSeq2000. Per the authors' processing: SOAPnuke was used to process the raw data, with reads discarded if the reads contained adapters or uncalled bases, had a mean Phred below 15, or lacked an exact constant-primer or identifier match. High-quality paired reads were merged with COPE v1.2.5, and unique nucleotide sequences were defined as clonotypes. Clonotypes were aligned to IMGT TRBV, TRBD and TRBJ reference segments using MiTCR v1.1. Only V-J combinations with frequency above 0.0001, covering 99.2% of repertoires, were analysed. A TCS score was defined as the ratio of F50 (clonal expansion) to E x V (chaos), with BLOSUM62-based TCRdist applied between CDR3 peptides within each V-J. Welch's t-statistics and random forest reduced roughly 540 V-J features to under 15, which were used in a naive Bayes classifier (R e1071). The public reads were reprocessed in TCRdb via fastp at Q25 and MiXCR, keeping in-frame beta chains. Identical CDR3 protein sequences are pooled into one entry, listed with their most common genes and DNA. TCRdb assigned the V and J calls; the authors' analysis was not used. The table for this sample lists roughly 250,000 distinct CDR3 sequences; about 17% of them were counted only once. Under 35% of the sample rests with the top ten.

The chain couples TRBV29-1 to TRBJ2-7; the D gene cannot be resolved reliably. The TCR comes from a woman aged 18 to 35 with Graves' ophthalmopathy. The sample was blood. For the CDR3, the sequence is CSVEAGSYEQYL. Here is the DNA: TGCAGCGTTGAAGCCGGTTCCTACGAGCAGTACCTC.